Shown below are 27 T cell receptor beta chains from a single sample sequenced in a study of blood T cell repertoires in COVID-19. Only in-frame clones appear in the TCRdb table, and some are missing; sequencing was by immunoSEQ multiplex PCR. Among around 210,000 clones, more than 65% were seen once, and the ten largest hold less than 15%. The specimen was peripheral blood. These TCRs come from a human donor in a cohort sampled during active COVID-19.

The V call is TRBV28, the J call TRBJ1-2; 7 bases fit TRBD1. The CDR3 totals 13 residues. Germline CDR1 and CDR2: MDHEN and SYDVKM. V was clipped by 8 bases and J by 6 bases; unmatched bases: 9. The CDR3 spells CASGGIQGHGYTF. The DNA for the CDR3 is TGTGCCAGCGGGGGGATACAGGGGCATGGCTACACCTTC.

The chain employs TRBV18 and TRBJ2-1; 7 bases agree with TRBD1. Trimming cost V 3 bases and J 6 bases; bases outside gene matches: 8. This CDR3 contains 15 residues. Germline values: CDR1 KGHSH, CDR2 LQKENI. CDR3 loop: CASSPRTGMANEQFF. The CDR3 DNA follows: TGTGCCAGCTCACCCCGGACAGGAATGGCCAATGAGCAGTTCTTC.

This chain connects TRBV5-1 to TRBJ2-3, with TRBD2 matching 10 bases. The CDR3 has 16 amino acids. Germline V lookup: CDR1 SGHRS, CDR2 YFSETQ. V was pared by 1 base and J by 6 bases, with 8 bases of the junction left unmatched. CDR3: CASSLKVLAGVDTQYF. The CDR3 DNA reads TGCGCCAGCAGCTTGAAAGTGCTAGCGGGAGTGGATACGCAGTATTTT.

The chain couples TRBV6-2 or TRBV6-3 to TRBJ2-1; D possibly corresponds to TRBD2 (7 bases). This CDR3 has 15 amino acids. The germline V and J ends were trimmed by 3 bases and 1 base, with 10 bases remaining between them. Germline values: CDR1 MNHEY, CDR2 SVGEGT. The CDR3 spells CASSYGGASYNEQFF. The CDR3 DNA reads as TGTGCCAGCAGTTATGGGGGGGCGTCCTACAATGAGCAGTTCTTC.

This chain uses TRBV27 with TRBJ1-5, with 7 bases identical to TRBD1. The J segment lost 5 bases and the V segment lost 6 bases, leaving 13 bases of the junction unmatched. Germline-derived CDR1 and CDR2 are MNHEY and SMNVEV (reference sequence). The CDR3 has 16 amino acids. CDR3 amino acids: CASRDTGVRYDQPQHF. CDR3 bases: TGTGCCAGCAGAGACACAGGGGTTAGGTACGATCAGCCCCAGCATTTT.

Written as DNA, the CDR3 is TGTGCCAGCAGCTTGGGACTAGCGGGAGTATCCTACGAGCAGTACTTC. Protein: CASSLGLAGVSYEQYF. V gene TRBV5-4 combines with J gene TRBJ2-7; 12 bases match TRBD2. The CDR3 consists of 16 residues. Germline assignment: CDR1 SGHNT and CDR2 YYREEE (reference sequence). V was clipped by 0 bases and J by 1 base; unmatched bases: 2. The whole variable domain, remainder taken from reference TRBV5-4 and TRBJ2-7, is ETGVTQSPTHLIKTRGQQVTLRCSSQSGHNTVSWYQQALGQGPQFIFQYYREEENGRGNFPPRFSGLQFPNYSSELNVNALELDDSALYLCASSLGLAGVSYEQYFGPGTRLTVT.

This clone was seen a single time. The chain joins TRBV5-4 to TRBJ1-4; D might be TRBD1 (6 bases). The ends were cut back, 4 bases at V and 7 bases at J, with 20 bases in the middle. CDR3 length: 16 residues. Germline CDR1 and CDR2: SGHNT and YYREEE (reference sequence). The CDR3 region is CASSATTGTRAEKLFF. CDR3 coding DNA: TGTGCCAGCAGCGCAACAACCGGGACACGCGCTGAAAAACTGTTTTTT.

This rearrangement joins TRBV5-4 to TRBJ2-5, with 7 bases identical to TRBD1. Per germline, CDR1 SGHNT and CDR2 YYREEE (reference sequence). This CDR3 region has 16 residues. V lost 4 bases to trimming and J lost 1 base; unmatched junction nucleotides: 10. This CDR3 is CASSAQQGSVQETQYF. DNA of the CDR3: TGTGCCAGCAGCGCCCAACAGGGGAGTGTCCAAGAGACCCAGTACTTC. The full variable domain, in which reference TRBV5-4 and TRBJ2-5 provide the parts outside the CDR3, is ETGVTQSPTHLIKTRGQQVTLRCSSQSGHNTVSWYQQALGQGPQFIFQYYREEENGRGNFPPRFSGLQFPNYSSELNVNALELDDSALYLCASSAQQGSVQETQYFGPGTRLLVL.

V is TRBV5-4 and J is TRBJ2-5, with unresolved D. CDR1 and CDR2 (germline): SGHNT, YYREEE (reference sequence). CDR3 length: 13 amino acids. V was clipped by 0 bases and J by 5 bases, with 8 bases between them. The CDR3 reads CASSLAQVETQYF. DNA of the CDR3: TGTGCCAGCAGCTTGGCCCAGGTGGAGACCCAGTACTTC. The complete variable domain, with remaining parts taken from reference TRBV5-4 and TRBJ2-5, reads ETGVTQSPTHLIKTRGQQVTLRCSSQSGHNTVSWYQQALGQGPQFIFQYYREEENGRGNFPPRFSGLQFPNYSSELNVNALELDDSALYLCASSLAQVETQYFGPGTRLLVL.

The gene calls are TRBV29-1 and TRBJ2-3, with TRBD2 matching over 15 bases. This CDR3 is 16 amino acids long. Unmatched junction bases numbered 4, after V lost 6 bases and J lost 0 bases. From germline, CDR1 is SQVTM and CDR2 ANQGSEA. DNA of the CDR3: TGCAGCGTCCAAGGGACTAGCGGGAGGAGCACAGATACGCAGTATTTT. Translated, it gives CSVQGTSGRSTDTQYF.

V and J are TRBV28 and TRBJ2-1; 15 positions match TRBD2. The CDR3 has 20 residues. V lost 8 bases to trimming and J lost 0 bases; unmatched junction nucleotides: 14. Per germline, CDR1 MDHEN and CDR2 SYDVKM. CDR3 sequence (DNA): TGTGCCAGCGGCTCCCAAAGGGGACTAGCGGGAGGCCACTCCTACAATGAGCAGTTCTTC. Translated: CASGSQRGLAGGHSYNEQFF.

The J gene is TRBJ2-2, the V gene TRBV4-1, with D maybe TRBD2 (6 bases). V lost 8 bases and J 5 bases, leaving 12 bases between the germline ends. CDR3 length: 13 amino acids. Germline CDR1 reads MGHRA; CDR2 reads YSYEKL. As DNA, the CDR3 is TGCGCCAGCCCGCGGGACCGAACCGGGGAGCTGTTTTTT. It specifies CASPRDRTGELFF.

The rearrangement joins TRBV28 to TRBJ2-5, with 8 bases aligning to TRBD1. The CDR3 is 14 residues long. Germline V gives CDR1 MDHEN, CDR2 SYDVKM. The J segment lost 5 bases and the V segment lost 6 bases, leaving 8 bases of the junction unmatched. The DNA of the CDR3 is TGTGCCAGCAGATCCGGGACAGGTTGGGAGACCCAGTACTTC. The encoded protein is CASRSGTGWETQYF.

The chain has TRBV6-2 or TRBV6-3 and TRBJ2-3; 7 bases fit TRBD2. The CDR3 spans 15 residues. Germline loops: CDR1 MNHEY, CDR2 SVGEGT. Trimming took 5 bases from V and 0 from J; bases not matched to a gene: 5. The CDR3 sequence: CASSPSGISTDTQYF. CDR3 DNA sequence: TGTGCCAGCAGTCCAAGCGGGATTAGCACAGATACGCAGTATTTT.

V usage is TRBV28 and J usage is TRBJ1-1, with TRBD1 matching 8 bases. The CDR3 spans 16 residues. Germline CDR1 and CDR2: MDHEN and SYDVKM. The junction had 12 bases not matched to a gene; V was cut back by 7 bases and J by 2 bases. The CDR3 nucleotides read TGTGCCAGCACCCCGTCCCCCGGGACAGGCAACACTGAAGCTTTCTTT. It is translated as CASTPSPGTGNTEAFF.

CDR3: CASSLTMETQYF. The CDR3 DNA follows: TGTGCCAGCAGTCTCACAATGGAGACCCAGTACTTC. The J gene is TRBJ2-5, the V gene TRBV3-1 (or the pseudogene TRBV3-2); D gene unclear. The germline V gene has CDR1 LGHDT and CDR2 YNNKEL (reference sequence). V gave up 6 bases and J gave up 5 bases, with 10 bases separating them. CDR3 length equals 12 residues.

This clone has a handful of counts. The V call is TRBV16, the J call TRBJ2-7, with TRBD2 matching 7 bases. The junction had 3 bases not matched to a gene; V was cut back by 1 base and J by 3 bases. Looked up from germline, CDR1 is KGHSY and CDR2 is FQNENV. The CDR3 covers 14 residues. DNA for the CDR3: TGTGCCAGCAGCCAATTGCGGGGGAACTACGAGCAGTACTTC. Encoded protein: CASSQLRGNYEQYF. Full variable domain (outside the CDR3, taken from reference TRBV16 and TRBJ2-7): GEEVAQTPKHLVRGEGQKAKLYCAPIKGHSYVFWYQQVLKNEFKFLISFQNENVFDETGMPKERFSAKCLPNSPCSLEIQATKLEDSAVYFCASSQLRGNYEQYFGPGTRLTVT.

This clone was counted a single time. The DNA of the CDR3 is TGTGCCTGGGGGACAGGGGATTATAGCAATCAGCCCCAGCATTTT. This sequence encodes CAWGTGDYSNQPQHF. The chain recombines TRBV30 with TRBJ1-5; 10 bases match TRBD1. V lost 5 bases, J lost 0 bases, and 4 bases stayed unmatched. The CDR3 covers 15 residues. Germline CDR1 reads GTSNPN; CDR2 reads SVGIG (reference sequence).

The V and J genes are TRBV15 and TRBJ2-7, with 11 bases fitting TRBD1. J was trimmed by 4 bases and V by 0 bases; bases with no gene match: 5. CDR1 and CDR2 from the germline V gene are LNHNV and YYDKDF (reference sequence). CDR3 length equals 16 residues. The CDR3 here is CATSRDKGTGGYEQYF. Here the CDR3 DNA reads TGTGCCACCAGCAGAGATAAAGGGACAGGGGGGTACGAGCAGTACTTC. Full variable domain (remainder filled in from reference TRBV15 and TRBJ2-7): DAMVIQNPRYQVTQFGKPVTLSCSQTLNHNVMYWYQQKSSQAPKLLFHYYDKDFNNEADTPDNFQSRRPNTSFCFLDIRSPGLGDTAMYLCATSRDKGTGGYEQYFGPGTRLTVT.

This rearrangement joins TRBV4-1 to TRBJ2-3, with 10 bases that match TRBD2. There are 19 residues in the CDR3. Germline V lookup: CDR1 MGHRA, CDR2 YSYEKL. V was pared by 1 base and J by 3 bases, with 13 bases of the junction left unmatched. CDR3 amino acids: CASSQGTTSSSGRTDTQYF. The CDR3 DNA reads TGCGCCAGCAGCCAAGGAACCACCTCGAGTAGCGGGAGGACAGATACGCAGTATTTT.

The V and J genes are TRBV14 and TRBJ1-1; 9 bases agree with TRBD1. Germline trimming cut 5 bases from V and 5 bases from J; bases unmatched to any gene: 9. The length of the CDR3 is 15 residues. Germline loops: CDR1 SGHDN, CDR2 FVKESK. The CDR3 protein is CASSANRGRRTEAFF. In DNA form, the CDR3 reads TGTGCCAGCAGCGCGAACAGGGGGCGACGAACTGAAGCTTTCTTT.

The chain has TRBV4-1 and TRBJ2-1, with 8 bases that match TRBD1. Germline CDR1 reads MGHRA; CDR2 reads YSYEKL. The CDR3 contains 17 residues. Trimming at V came to 0 bases and at J to 7 bases, leaving 11 bases not matched to a gene. Here the CDR3 DNA reads TGCGCCAGCAGCCAAGATGTGGGGACAGGCCCGAGGAATGAGCAGTTCTTC. This sequence encodes CASSQDVGTGPRNEQFF.

The chain employs TRBV10-2 and TRBJ2-5; D not resolved. The V end lost 3 bases, the J end lost 2 bases, and 10 bases lay between the germline ends. Germline V gives CDR1 WSHSY, CDR2 SAAADI. The CDR3 loop spans 14 amino acids. The CDR3 sequence: CASSELHSQETQYF. CDR3 nucleotide sequence: TGCGCCAGCAGTGAACTCCACTCTCAAGAGACCCAGTACTTC.

J is TRBJ2-5 and V is TRBV28; no firm D call. The germline CDR1 and CDR2 sequences are MDHEN and SYDVKM. The CDR3 covers 13 residues. Trimming removed 1 base from V and 3 bases from J, with 6 bases in between. CDR3: CASSLSPKETQYF. For the CDR3, the DNA is TGTGCCAGCAGTTTATCGCCTAAAGAGACCCAGTACTTC.

V and J are TRBV5-1 and TRBJ2-3; D may be TRBD2 (7 bases). V was clipped by 0 bases and J by 2 bases, with 13 bases between them. The CDR3 consists of 16 residues. From germline, CDR1 is SGHRS and CDR2 YFSETQ. The CDR3: CASSLEGGTATDTQYF. In DNA, the CDR3 is TGCGCCAGCAGCTTGGAGGGGGGGACTGCCACAGATACGCAGTATTTT.

V and J are TRBV19 and TRBJ1-1; 8 bases are shared with TRBD1. From germline, CDR1 is LNHDA and CDR2 SQIVND (reference sequence). V trimming: 3 bases; J trimming: 0 bases; junction bases outside the gene matches: 6. The CDR3 runs to 16 residues. This CDR3 reads CASSISGGEVNTEAFF. The CDR3 region has the DNA TGTGCCAGTAGTATTTCAGGGGGCGAAGTGAACACTGAAGCTTTCTTT.

This chain links TRBV27 with TRBJ1-1; D gene ambiguous. The CDR3 spans 13 residues. V shed 6 bases and J shed 1 base, with 9 bases lying between them. CDR1 is MNHEY and CDR2 is SMNVEV in the germline V gene (reference sequence). CDR3 in DNA: TGTGCCAGCAGATTAACGGGGAACACTGAAGCTTTCTTT. Translated, it gives CASRLTGNTEAFF.